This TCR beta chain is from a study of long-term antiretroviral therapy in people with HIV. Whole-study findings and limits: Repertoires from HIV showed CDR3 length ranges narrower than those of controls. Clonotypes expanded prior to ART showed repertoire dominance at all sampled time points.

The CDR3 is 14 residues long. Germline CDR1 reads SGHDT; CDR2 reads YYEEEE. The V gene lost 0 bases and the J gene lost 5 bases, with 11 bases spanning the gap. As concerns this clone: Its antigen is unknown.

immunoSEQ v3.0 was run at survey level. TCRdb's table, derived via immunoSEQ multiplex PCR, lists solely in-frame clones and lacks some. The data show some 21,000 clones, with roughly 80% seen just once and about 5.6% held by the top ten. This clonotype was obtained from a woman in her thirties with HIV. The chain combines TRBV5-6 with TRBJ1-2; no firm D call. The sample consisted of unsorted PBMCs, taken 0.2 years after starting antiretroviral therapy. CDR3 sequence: CASSLGAANYGYTF. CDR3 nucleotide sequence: TGTGCCAGCAGCTTGGGGGCGGCCAATTATGGCTACACCTTC.